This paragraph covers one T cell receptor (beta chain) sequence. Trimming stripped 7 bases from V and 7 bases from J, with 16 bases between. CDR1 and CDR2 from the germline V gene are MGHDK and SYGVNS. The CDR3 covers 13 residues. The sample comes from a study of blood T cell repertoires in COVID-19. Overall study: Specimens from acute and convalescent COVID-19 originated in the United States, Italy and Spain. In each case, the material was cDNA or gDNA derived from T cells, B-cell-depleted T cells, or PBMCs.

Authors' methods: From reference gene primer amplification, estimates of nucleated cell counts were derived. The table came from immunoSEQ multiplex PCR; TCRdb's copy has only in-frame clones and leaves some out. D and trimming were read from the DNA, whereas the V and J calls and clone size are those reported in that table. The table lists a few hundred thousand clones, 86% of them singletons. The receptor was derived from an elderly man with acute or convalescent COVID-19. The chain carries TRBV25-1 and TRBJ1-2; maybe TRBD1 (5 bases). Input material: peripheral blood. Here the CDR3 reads CASTRSVGGGYTF. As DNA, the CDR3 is TGTGCCAGCACCAGATCCGTCGGGGGTGGCTACACCTTC.